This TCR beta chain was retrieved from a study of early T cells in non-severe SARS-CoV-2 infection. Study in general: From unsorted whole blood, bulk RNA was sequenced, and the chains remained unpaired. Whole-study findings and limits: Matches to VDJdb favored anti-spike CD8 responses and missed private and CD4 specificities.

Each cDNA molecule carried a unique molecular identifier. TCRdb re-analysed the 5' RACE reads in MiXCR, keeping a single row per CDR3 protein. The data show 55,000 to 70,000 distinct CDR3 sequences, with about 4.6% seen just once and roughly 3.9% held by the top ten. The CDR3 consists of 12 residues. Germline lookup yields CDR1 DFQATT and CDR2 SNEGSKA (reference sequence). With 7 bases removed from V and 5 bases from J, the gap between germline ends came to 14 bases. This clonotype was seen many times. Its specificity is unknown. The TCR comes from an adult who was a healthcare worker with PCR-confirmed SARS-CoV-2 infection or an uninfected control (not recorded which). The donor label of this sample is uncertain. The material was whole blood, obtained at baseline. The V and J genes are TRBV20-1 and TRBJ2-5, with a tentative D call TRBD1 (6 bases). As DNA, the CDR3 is TGCAGTGTCCCTTGGGGGCCGGAGACCCAGTACTTC. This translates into CSVPWGPETQYF.